The sequence of this TCR beta chain was determined in a study of multiple sclerosis patients with progressive multifocal leukoencephalopathy. Time point in this sample: time of PML onset. All PML patients were female, and all patients had earlier interferon beta. The repertoire was sequenced with immunoSEQ multiplex PCR; TCRdb's copy has only in-frame clones and lacks some. Of tens of thousands of clones in the sample, more than 80% were seen once. This CDR3 region has 13 residues. Trimming stripped 5 bases from V and 0 bases from J, with 6 bases between. Germline CDR1 reads MNHEY; CDR2 reads SVGAGI. This TCR was recovered from a woman aged 25 to 39 with progressive multifocal leukoencephalopathy. This specimen was PBMCs, taken from a patient treated with natalizumab. The rearrangement links TRBV6-5 to TRBJ2-3, with D unclear. The CDR3 sequence is CASSGDSTDTQYF. The CDR3 coding sequence is TGTGCCAGCAGTGGCGACAGCACAGATACGCAGTATTTT.